This is a list of T cell receptor beta chains from one sample in a study of Ad26.COV2.S vaccination and SARS-CoV-2 variants. Only in-frame clones appear in the TCRdb table, and some are missing; sequencing was by immunoSEQ multiplex PCR. This table holds 300,000 to 400,000 clones, around 87% found once. Source: peripheral blood, taken in a trial of Ad26.COV2.S vaccine versus placebo. The receptor source for this set is a person aged 18 to 59 who received the Ad26.COV2.S COVID-19 vaccine or a placebo. Each CDR3 is given with its conserved first and last residue. A D gene is named only where the DNA matches it firmly. A clone size is listed for some rows: how often the clone was seen (once, few, many), or a class if it is expanded.

length	J	V	size	D	CDR3	DNA
18	TRBJ2-7	TRBV14	-	TRBD1	CASSQTGRTGTGYYEQYF	TGTGCCAGCAGCCAAACCGGAAGAACCGGGACAGGGTACTACGAGCAGTACTTC
14	TRBJ2-7	TRBV15	-	-	CATSRGWGSYEQYF	TGTGCCACCAGCAGAGGGTGGGGCTCCTACGAGCAGTACTTC
15	TRBJ2-2	TRBV11-3	-	TRBD1	CASSPRTGEGGELFF	TGTGCCAGCAGCCCTCGGACAGGGGAGGGCGGGGAGCTGTTTTTT
15	TRBJ2-7	TRBV9	-	TRBD1	CASSASQGTLYEQYF	TGTGCCAGCAGCGCCTCACAGGGGACCCTCTACGAGCAGTACTTC
15	TRBJ1-5	TRBV4-1	-	-	CASSQYRDSNQPQHF	TGCGCCAGCAGCCAGTACAGGGATAGCAATCAGCCCCAGCATTTT
14	TRBJ2-3	TRBV20-1	-	-	CSASRGGSTDTQYF	TGCAGTGCTAGTAGGGGCGGGAGCACAGATACGCAGTATTTT
13	TRBJ2-7	TRBV27	-	-	CASSVQFTYEQYF	TGTGCCAGCAGTGTCCAATTTACCTACGAGCAGTACTTC
18	TRBJ2-3	TRBV27	-	-	CASSLIRQPRGSTDTQYF	TGTGCCAGCAGTTTAATTAGACAACCTCGCGGTAGCACAGATACGCAGTATTTT
12	TRBJ1-2	TRBV15	-	-	CATSQELYGYTF	TGTGCCACCAGCCAGGAACTGTATGGCTACACCTTC
14	TRBJ2-1	TRBV3-1/TRBV3-2	-	-	CASSQLLPYNEQFF	TGTGCCAGCAGCCAACTTCTACCTTACAATGAGCAGTTCTTC
14	TRBJ1-2	TRBV3-1/TRBV3-2	-	TRBD1	CASSPGDRGYGYTF	TGTGCCAGCAGCCCCGGGGACAGGGGCTATGGCTACACCTTC
19	TRBJ2-3	TRBV6-6	-	TRBD2	CASSLQWASGGGSTDTQYF	TGTGCCAGCAGTCTTCAATGGGCTAGCGGGGGGGGATCCACAGATACGCAGTATTTT
14	TRBJ1-2	TRBV6-5	-	TRBD1	CATSRQGDNYGYTF	TGTGCCACGAGCAGACAGGGTGACAACTATGGCTACACCTTC
16	TRBJ1-6	TRBV3-1/TRBV3-2	once	-	CASSRPGGGANSPLHF	TGTGCCAGCAGCCGTCCCGGGGGCGGAGCAAATTCACCCCTCCACTTT
14	TRBJ2-7	TRBV3-1/TRBV3-2	-	-	CASSQAGFSYEQYF	TGTGCCAGCAGCCAAGCCGGTTTCTCCTACGAGCAGTACTTC
15	TRBJ1-1	TRBV4-2	-	-	CASSHPPRRNTEAFF	TGTGCCAGCAGCCACCCGCCCCGGAGGAACACTGAAGCTTTCTTT
16	TRBJ1-4	TRBV14	few	-	CASSQVGGARAEKLFF	TGTGCCAGCAGCCAAGTCGGGGGGGCTCGTGCTGAAAAACTGTTTTTT